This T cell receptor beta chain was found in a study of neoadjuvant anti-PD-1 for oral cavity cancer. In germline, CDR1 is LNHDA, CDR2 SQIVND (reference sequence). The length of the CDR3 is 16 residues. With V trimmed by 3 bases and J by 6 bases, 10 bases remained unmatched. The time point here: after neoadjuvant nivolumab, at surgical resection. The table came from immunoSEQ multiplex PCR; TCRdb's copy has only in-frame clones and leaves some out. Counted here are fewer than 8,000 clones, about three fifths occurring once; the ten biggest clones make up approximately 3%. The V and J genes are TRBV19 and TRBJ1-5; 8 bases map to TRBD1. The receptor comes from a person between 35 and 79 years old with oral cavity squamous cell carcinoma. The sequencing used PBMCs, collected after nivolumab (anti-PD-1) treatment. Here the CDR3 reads CASSIGGGQGSQPQHF. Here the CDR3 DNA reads TGTGCCAGTAGTATTGGGGGCGGACAGGGAAGTCAGCCCCAGCATTTT.